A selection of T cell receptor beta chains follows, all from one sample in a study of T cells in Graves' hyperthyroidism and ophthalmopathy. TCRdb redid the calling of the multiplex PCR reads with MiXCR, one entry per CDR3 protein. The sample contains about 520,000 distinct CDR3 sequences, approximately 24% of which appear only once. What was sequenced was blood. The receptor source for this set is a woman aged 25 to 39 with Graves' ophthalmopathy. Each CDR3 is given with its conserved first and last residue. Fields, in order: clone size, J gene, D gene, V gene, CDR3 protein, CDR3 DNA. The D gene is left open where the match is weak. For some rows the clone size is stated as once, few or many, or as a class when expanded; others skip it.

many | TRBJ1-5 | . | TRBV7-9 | CASSLGGTNQPQHF | TGTGCCAGCAGCTTAGGAGGAACTAATCAGCCCCAGCATTTT
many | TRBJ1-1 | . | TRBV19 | CATRPGMGTEAFF | TGTGCCACTAGGCCCGGAATGGGTACTGAAGCTTTCTTT
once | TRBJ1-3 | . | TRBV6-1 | CASSPTVGGNTIYF | TGTGCCAGCAGTCCTACCGTAGGGGGAAACACCATATATTTT
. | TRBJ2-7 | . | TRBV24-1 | CATSDLDEQYF | TGTGCCACCAGTGATTTGGACGAGCAGTACTTC
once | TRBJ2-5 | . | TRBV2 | CASTTDGETQYF | TGTGCCAGCACAACGGATGGGGAGACCCAGTACTTC
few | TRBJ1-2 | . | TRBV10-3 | CAISSRGAGDGYTF | TGTGCCATCAGCTCGCGCGGGGCTGGGGATGGCTACACCTTC
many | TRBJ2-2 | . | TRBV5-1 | CASSQGSNTGELFF | TGCGCCAGCAGCCAGGGCTCGAACACCGGGGAGCTGTTTTTT
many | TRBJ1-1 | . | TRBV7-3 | CASSWESSTEAFF | TGTGCCAGCTCGTGGGAGTCAAGCACTGAAGCTTTCTTT
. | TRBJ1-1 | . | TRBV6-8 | CASRRPSPATNTEAFF | TGTGCCAGCAGACGACCCTCCCCGGCCACGAACACTGAAGCTTTCTTT
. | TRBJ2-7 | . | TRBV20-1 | CSAPGPTNEQYF | TGCAGTGCCCCCGGCCCCACTAACGAGCAGTACTTC
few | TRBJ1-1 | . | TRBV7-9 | CASCSSLNTEAFF | TGTGCCAGTTGTTCGTCTTTGAACACTGAAGCTTTCTTT
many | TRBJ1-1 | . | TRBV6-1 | CASSLSSEAFF | TGTGCCAGCAGTCTTAGCTCTGAAGCTTTCTTT
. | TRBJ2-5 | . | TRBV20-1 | CSARVRPQETQYF | TGCAGTGCTAGAGTCCGTCCACAAGAGACCCAGTACTTC
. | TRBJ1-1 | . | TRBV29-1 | CSVVLVNTEAFF | TGCAGCGTTGTTTTAGTGAACACTGAAGCTTTCTTT
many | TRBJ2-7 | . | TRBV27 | CASRSTQSYEQYF | TGTGCCAGCAGGTCGACTCAATCCTACGAGCAGTACTTC
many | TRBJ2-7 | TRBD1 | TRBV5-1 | CASSFRDRGLNEQYF | TGCGCCAGCAGCTTCCGGGACAGGGGGCTCAACGAGCAGTACTTC
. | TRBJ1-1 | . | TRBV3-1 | CASSHSRALVNTEAFF | TGTGCCAGCAGCCATAGCAGGGCCTTGGTGAACACTGAAGCTTTCTTT
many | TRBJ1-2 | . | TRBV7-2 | CASRPRPTEAYGYTF | TGTGCCAGCAGGCCAAGGCCCACAGAGGCCTATGGCTACACCTTC
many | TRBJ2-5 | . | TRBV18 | CASSSGSGVQETQYF | TGTGCCAGCTCCTCCGGATCGGGGGTACAAGAGACCCAGTACTTC
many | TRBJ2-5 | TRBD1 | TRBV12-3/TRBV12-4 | CASSSRQGPHKETQYF | TGCGCCAGCAGTTCCCGACAGGGTCCGCATAAAGAGACCCAGTACTTC
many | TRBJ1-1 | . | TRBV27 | CASSFGNKDTEAFF | TGTGCCAGCAGTTTTGGGAATAAGGACACTGAAGCTTTCTTT
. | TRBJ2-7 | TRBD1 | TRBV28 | CASSLFPLPGQGAASEQYF | TGTGCCAGCAGTTTATTCCCCCTACCAGGACAGGGGGCTGCAAGCGAGCAGTACTTC
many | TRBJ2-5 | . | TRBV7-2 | CASSLTALETQYF | TGTGCCAGCAGCTTAACTGCCTTGGAGACCCAGTACTTC
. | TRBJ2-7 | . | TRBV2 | CASSEVVSSRQYF | TGTGCCAGCAGTGAAGTGGTATCTAGCCGGCAGTACTTC
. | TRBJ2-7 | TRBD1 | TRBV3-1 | CASSQGQGADEQYF | TGTGCCAGCAGCCAAGGACAGGGTGCGGACGAGCAGTACTTC
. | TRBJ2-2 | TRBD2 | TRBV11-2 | CASTVRSGGHTGELFF | TGTGCCAGCACCGTCAGGAGCGGGGGTCACACCGGGGAGCTGTTTTTT
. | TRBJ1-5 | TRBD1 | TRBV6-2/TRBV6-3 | CASSHDRGSQPQHF | TGTGCCAGCAGCCACGACAGGGGAAGTCAGCCCCAGCATTTT
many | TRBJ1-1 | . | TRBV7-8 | CASSFFPNTEAFF | TGTGCCAGCAGCTTTTTTCCGAACACTGAAGCTTTCTTT
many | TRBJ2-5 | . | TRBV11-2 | CASSPTDATQYF | TGTGCCAGCAGCCCCACAGACGCGACCCAGTACTTC
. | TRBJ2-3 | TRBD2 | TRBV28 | CASSLYGTSLRTDTQYF | TGTGCCAGCAGTTTATATGGGACTAGTCTAAGAACAGATACGCAGTATTTT
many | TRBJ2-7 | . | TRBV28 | CASSSPDRTAYEQYF | TGTGCCAGCAGCTCCCCCGATCGGACAGCCTACGAGCAGTACTTC
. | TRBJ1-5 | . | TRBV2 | CASSGTYGQPQHF | TGTGCCAGCAGTGGAACCTACGGTCAGCCCCAGCATTTT
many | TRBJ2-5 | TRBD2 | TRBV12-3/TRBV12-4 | CASSQRGGVETQYF | TGTGCCAGCAGTCAACGCGGGGGGGTGGAGACCCAGTACTTC
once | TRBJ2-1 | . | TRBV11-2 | CASSLALGGWDEQFF | TGTGCCAGCAGCTTAGCTCTTGGGGGTTGGGATGAGCAGTTCTTC
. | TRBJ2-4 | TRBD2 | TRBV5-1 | CASSLWTSLAKNIQYF | TGCGCCAGCAGCTTGTGGACTAGCTTAGCCAAAAACATTCAGTACTTC
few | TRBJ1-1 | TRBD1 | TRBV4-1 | CASSHELTGQCFF | TGCGCCAGCAGCCATGAATTGACAGGGCAATGTTTCTTT
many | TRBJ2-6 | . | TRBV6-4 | CASSDPNIFGFSGANVLTF | TGTGCCAGCAGCGACCCAAATATTTTCGGCTTCTCTGGGGCCAACGTCCTGACTTTC
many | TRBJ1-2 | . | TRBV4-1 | CASSLTMIQSRYTF | TGCGCCAGCAGCCTGACGATGATACAGTCTCGCTACACCTTC
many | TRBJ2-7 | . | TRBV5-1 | CASSLLSPLTYEQYF | TGCGCCAGCAGCTTATTGTCTCCTTTAACCTACGAGCAGTACTTC
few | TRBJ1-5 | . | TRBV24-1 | CATQQEENQPQHF | TGTGCCACCCAACAGGAGGAGAATCAGCCCCAGCATTTT
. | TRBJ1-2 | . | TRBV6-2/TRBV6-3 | CASSYSNGGYTF | TGTGCCAGCAGTTACTCGAATGGTGGCTACACCTTC
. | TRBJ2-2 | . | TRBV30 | CAWRLGNTGELFF | TGTGCCTGGAGATTAGGAAACACCGGGGAGCTGTTTTTT
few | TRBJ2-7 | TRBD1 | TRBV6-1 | CASSDGDRDEQYF | TGTGCCAGCAGTGACGGGGACAGGGACGAGCAGTACTTC
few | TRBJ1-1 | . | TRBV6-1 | CASSEATGKYTEAFF | TGTGCCAGCAGTGAAGCAACAGGGAAATACACTGAAGCTTTCTTT
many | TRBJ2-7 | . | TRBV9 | CASSVGPARGDEQYF | TGTGCCAGCAGCGTAGGCCCCGCGCGGGGCGACGAGCAGTACTTC
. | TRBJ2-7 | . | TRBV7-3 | CASSPNRVEQYF | TGTGCCAGCAGCCCGAACAGGGTAGAGCAGTACTTC
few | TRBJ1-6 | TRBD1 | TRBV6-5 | CASSYLQGPGFSPLHF | TGTGCCAGCAGTTACCTACAGGGGCCGGGATTTTCACCCCTCCACTTT
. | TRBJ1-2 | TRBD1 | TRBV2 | CASRGTGAYGYTF | TGTGCCAGCAGGGGGACAGGGGCTTATGGCTACACCTTC
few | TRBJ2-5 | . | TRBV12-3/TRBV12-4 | CASSFKAGPETQYF | TGTGCCAGCAGTTTTAAGGCAGGGCCAGAGACCCAGTACTTC
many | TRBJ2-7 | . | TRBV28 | CASSLSPGPFREQYF | TGTGCCAGCAGTTTAAGCCCTGGACCCTTCCGCGAGCAGTACTTC